The 20 T cell receptor beta chains listed next were all sequenced from one sample in a study of T cells expressing NK-cell markers. TCRdb derives one entry per CDR3 protein from the 5' RACE reads, leaving out DNA. The table gives 200,000 to 300,000 distinct CDR3 sequences; the top ten clones make up 4% to 5% of it. Sequencing was done on a sample of blood T cells: a sorted CD56 or NKG2C T cell subset, CD4+ or CD8+ T cells, or bulk PBMC T cells (not recorded which). These TCRs come from a woman aged 18-69 years in good health.

The rearrangement links TRBV21-1 to TRBJ2-1; without DNA, the TCRdb call of TRBD1 cannot be checked. TRBV21-1 is designated a pseudogene. The CDR3 runs 15 residues. CDR3 protein: CASSKRGQVYGEQFF.

The chain employs TRBV4-1 and TRBJ2-7; with no DNA, the TCRdb D assignment of TRBD1 cannot be verified. The CDR3 runs 21 residues. CDR1 MGHRA and CDR2 YSYEKL come from the germline V gene. This CDR3 is CASSQDVLGGRHRTNGYEQYF.

The rearrangement joins TRBV5-1 to TRBJ2-5. Per germline, CDR1 SGHRS and CDR2 YFSETQ. The CDR3 sequence is 14 residues long. Here the CDR3 reads CASSLGDLLETQYF.

The rearrangement links TRBV3-1 to TRBJ1-1. Germline CDR1 reads LGHDT; CDR2 reads YNNKEL (reference sequence). The CDR3 has 18 amino acids. CDR3 loop: CASSQDWGRMGPHPEAFF.

V is TRBV12-3 or TRBV12-4 and J is TRBJ2-5; absent DNA, TCRdb's TRBD1 call cannot be checked. This CDR3 has 15 amino acids. The CDR3 sequence is CASSSYRGRGETQYF.

The gene calls are TRBV5-1 and TRBJ2-3. CDR1 is SGHRS and CDR2 is YFSETQ in the germline V gene. The CDR3 sequence is 15 residues long. The CDR3 sequence: CASSLLGASTDTQYF. The full variable domain, in which reference TRBV5-1 and TRBJ2-3 provide the parts outside the CDR3, is KAGVTQTPRYLIKTRGQQVTLSCSPISGHRSVSWYQQTPGQGLQFLFEYFSETQRNKGNFPGRFSGRQFSNSRSEMNVSTLELGDSALYLCASSLLGASTDTQYFGPGTRLTVL.

The chain combines TRBV20-1 with TRBJ2-2; the TRBD2 assignment by TCRdb is unverifiable without DNA. This CDR3 comprises 13 residues. Germline V gives CDR1 DFQATT, CDR2 SNEGSKA (reference sequence). The CDR3 sequence is CSALWRERSELFF.

This chain uses TRBV28 with TRBJ2-4; TCRdb's D call of TRBD1 is untestable without DNA. This CDR3 comprises 15 residues. Germline V gene data show CDR1 as MDHEN and CDR2 as SYDVKM. CDR3 sequence reads: CASSRPGTAKNIQYF.

The chain employs TRBV11-1 and TRBJ2-7; TCRdb lists TRBD1, though no DNA is available to test this call. CDR1 and CDR2 from the germline V gene are SGHAT and FQDESV (reference sequence). The CDR3 is made up of 13 amino acids. The CDR3 region is CASSSSGSYEQYF. Full variable domain (missing parts from reference TRBV11-1 and TRBJ2-7): EAEVAQSPRYKITEKSQAVAFWCDPISGHATLYWYRQILGQGPELLVQFQDESVVDDSQLPKDRFSAERLKGVDSTLKIQPAELGDSAMYLCASSSSGSYEQYFGPGTRLTVT.

V is TRBV5-1 and J is TRBJ2-1; lacking DNA, the TRBD1 call made by TCRdb goes unchecked. CDR1 and CDR2 (germline): SGHRS, YFSETQ. This CDR3 has 16 amino acids. The CDR3 loop is CASSLVAGTGYNEQFF.

CDR3 in amino acids: CSADPGRGGNQPQHF. The genes are TRBV20-1 and TRBJ1-5; TCRdb names TRBD1, which stays unverified in the absence of DNA. CDR1 is DFQATT and CDR2 is SNEGSKA in the germline V gene (reference sequence). This CDR3 region has 15 residues.

The rearrangement links TRBV10-3 to TRBJ2-1; TCRdb reports TRBD2, a call that lacks DNA to check it against. The CDR3 loop spans 15 amino acids. Germline V gives CDR1 ENHRY, CDR2 SYGVKD. CDR3 protein: CAITGGISGYNEQFF.

The chain uses TRBV30 and TRBJ2-5; the TCRdb call, TRBD2, lacks DNA for checking. This CDR3 is 16 amino acids long. Germline values: CDR1 GTSNPN, CDR2 SVGIG (reference sequence). The CDR3 sequence is CAWSVTSGGPGETQYF.

The chain links TRBV20-1 to TRBJ2-5; TCRdb calls TRBD2, which cannot be checked without DNA. The CDR3 runs 14 residues. Germline-derived CDR1 and CDR2 are DFQATT and SNEGSKA (reference sequence). The CDR3 loop is CSAAVAGGGETQYF.

The rearrangement joins TRBV20-1 to TRBJ2-3; lacking DNA, the TRBD2 call made by TCRdb goes unchecked. The CDR3 loop spans 13 amino acids. The germline CDR1 and CDR2 sequences are DFQATT and SNEGSKA (reference sequence). The CDR3 protein is CSARDEGPDTQYF.

The rearrangement joins TRBV19 to TRBJ2-1; TCRdb names TRBD2, which stays unverified in the absence of DNA. This CDR3 is 16 amino acids long. Germline values: CDR1 LNHDA, CDR2 SQIVND (reference sequence). CDR3 loop: CASSRLAGSSYNEQFF.

This chain links TRBV24-1 with TRBJ2-3; TCRdb picks TRBD1, but there is no DNA to check that call. This CDR3 has 15 residues. The germline CDR1 and CDR2 sequences are KGHDR and SFDVKD. The CDR3 here is CATSDSGVGTDTQYF.

The rearrangement links TRBV10-3 to TRBJ2-5. Germline CDR1 and CDR2: ENHRY and SYGVKD. The CDR3 consists of 14 residues. CDR3 residues: CAISRSELGETQYF.

The chain links TRBV6-5 to TRBJ1-5; checking the TCRdb D call of TRBD1 is not possible without DNA. The CDR3 totals 19 residues. Germline lookup yields CDR1 MNHEY and CDR2 SVGAGI. CDR3 loop: CASSYGLPSGTGVEQPQHF.

The J gene is TRBJ1-2, the V gene TRBV4-2; TCRdb picks TRBD1, but there is no DNA to check that call. The V gene's germline CDR1 is LGHNA and CDR2 YNFKEQ. The CDR3 runs 14 residues. This chain's CDR3 is CASSHAQDREGYTF.